This T cell receptor beta chain was documented in a study of long-term antiretroviral therapy in people with HIV. Germline CDR1 reads SGHKS; CDR2 reads YYEKEE (reference sequence). V was pared by 2 bases and J by 3 bases, with 8 bases between. The CDR3 contains 13 residues. Survey level was the resolution at which the v3.0 immunoSEQ assay ran. Generated by immunoSEQ multiplex PCR, the TCRdb table keeps only in-frame clones and is missing some. The top ten clones hold approximately 1.9% of a sample with some 29,000 clones, 97% of them seen once. The V gene is TRBV5-5, the J gene TRBJ1-1; D ambiguous. Specimen: unsorted PBMCs, collected 7.6 years after starting antiretroviral therapy. The TCR comes from a man between 25 and 39 years old with HIV. CDR3 in amino acids: CASSLDVDTEAFF. The CDR3 region has the DNA TGTGCCAGCAGCTTAGACGTGGACACTGAAGCTTTCTTT.